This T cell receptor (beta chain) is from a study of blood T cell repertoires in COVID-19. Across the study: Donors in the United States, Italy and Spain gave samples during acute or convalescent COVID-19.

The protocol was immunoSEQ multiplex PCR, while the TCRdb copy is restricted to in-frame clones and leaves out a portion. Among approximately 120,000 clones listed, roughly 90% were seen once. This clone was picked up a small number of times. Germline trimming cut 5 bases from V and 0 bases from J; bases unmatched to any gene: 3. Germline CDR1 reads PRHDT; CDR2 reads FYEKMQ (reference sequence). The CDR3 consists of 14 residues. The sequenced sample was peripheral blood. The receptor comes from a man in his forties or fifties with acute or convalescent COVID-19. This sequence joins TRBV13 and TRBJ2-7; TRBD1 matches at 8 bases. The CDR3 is CASSHRGSSYEQYF. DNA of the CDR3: TGTGCCAGCAGCCACAGGGGGAGCTCCTACGAGCAGTACTTC.